Detailed here is one TCR beta chain. No antigen is known for it. Unique-molecular-identifier-tagged TCR beta cDNA libraries were used. Input populations of roughly 0.95 to 10 million T cells gave rise to roughly 0.5 million cDNA molecules. TCRdb independently ran MiXCR on the PCR reads; one entry per CDR3 protein. The table has about 770,000 distinct CDR3 sequences, about 43% seen once. V dropped 6 bases and J dropped 1; count of bases not matched to a gene: 11. CDR1 and CDR2 (germline): MNHNS, SASEGT. The CDR3 spans 18 residues. The data derive from a study of post-analysis software for immune sequencing data. About the research overall: Clinical courses comprised relapsing-remitting, secondary progressive and progressive-relapsing multiple sclerosis.

Study-level results: There was significantly lower normalized Chao1 diversity in multiple sclerosis patients than in controls. TRBV5-6, TRBV5-1 and TRBV20-1 belonged to a set of five TRBV segments that were more frequent in patients than controls.

Sequencing was performed on blood. The chain uses TRBV6-1 and TRBJ2-3; 12 bases are shared with TRBD2. The sequence derives from a girl aged 10 to 17 with multiple sclerosis. The CDR3 region has the DNA TGTGCCAGCAGGAGACTAGCGGGAGCAGCTGGCGGCACAGATACGCAGTATTTT. Amino acid sequence: CASRRLAGAAGGTDTQYF.